This T cell receptor (beta chain) was found in a study of PD-1 blockade in classical Hodgkin lymphoma. Points from the study as a whole: What caused the repertoire differences, perhaps disease activity or prior therapy, remains undefined. Relapsed/refractory patients reportedly had the lowest baseline TCR diversity, below newly diagnosed patients, who were below healthy donors.

Each of the patients experienced relapse following autologous stem cell transplantation, and their brentuximab vedotin exposure differed. The germline V gene has CDR1 SGHTA and CDR2 FQGNSA. The CDR3 consists of 15 residues. The V segment lost 5 bases and the J segment 4 bases; nucleotides outside the gene matches: 8. TCRdb's table, derived via immunoSEQ multiplex PCR, lists solely in-frame clones and lacks some. The sample has 8,500 to 14,000 clones; over 70% are singletons. As to this clone: The antigen is undetermined.

Here the sequenced sample was peripheral blood mononuclear cells (PBMCs), taken at baseline. This chain uses TRBV7-2 with TRBJ1-5, with 7 positions matching TRBD1. The sequence was obtained from a human donor with classical Hodgkin lymphoma. The CDR3 nucleotides are TGTGCCAGCAGCCCAACAGGGGAGAGAAATCAGCCCCAGCATTTT. This codes for CASSPTGERNQPQHF.